Presented here are 24 T cell receptor beta chains from one specimen sequenced in a study of cytomegalovirus exposure and HLA in healthy donors. The primer mix had 60 Vbeta and 13 Jbeta primers. Profiling relied on immunoSEQ multiplex PCR, and the TCRdb table lists in-frame clones only, not all of them. The table lists around 62,000 clones, roughly 80% of them singletons. The sample taken for sequencing was PBMCs. Source of these receptors: a young woman in good health and CMV-seronegative.

Only a few counts were recorded for this clone. J is TRBJ2-1 and V is TRBV15; D unresolved. Trimming removed 1 base at V and 8 bases at J, with 9 bases between. The germline CDR1 and CDR2 sequences are LNHNV and YYDKDF (reference sequence). The CDR3 consists of 13 residues. The CDR3 sequence: CATSRVSRDEQFF. Here the CDR3 DNA reads TGTGCCACCAGCAGAGTTAGCCGGGATGAGCAGTTCTTC.

This clone has just a few counts. The J gene is TRBJ1-3, the V gene TRBV6-6; D is undetermined. Germline V gene lookup returns CDR1 MNHNY and CDR2 SVGAGI (reference sequence). The V gene lost 2 bases and the J gene lost 0 bases, with 8 bases spanning the gap. This CDR3 has 15 residues. In DNA form, the CDR3 reads TGTGCCAGCAGTTACACACACCGCTCTGGAAACACCATATATTTT. Translating gives CASSYTHRSGNTIYF.

The rearrangement uses TRBV6-4 and TRBJ2-5; 8 bases map to TRBD1. Germline V CDR1 and CDR2: MRHNA, SNTAGT. The CDR3 runs to 13 residues. V shed 7 bases and J 6 bases; nucleotides not matched to a gene: 7. The CDR3 loop reads CASIRTGMQTQYF. The CDR3 nucleotides are TGTGCCAGCATTAGGACAGGGATGCAGACCCAGTACTTC.

The rearrangement joins TRBV19 to TRBJ1-2, with a weak D call TRBD1 (6 bases). The germline V gene has CDR1 LNHDA and CDR2 SQIVND (reference sequence). The V end lost 4 bases, the J end lost 7 bases, and 13 bases lay between the germline ends. This CDR3 comprises 13 residues. Here the CDR3 reads CASSSNRDGGYTF. CDR3 sequence (DNA): TGTGCCAGTAGTAGCAACAGGGATGGTGGCTACACCTTC.

The rearrangement joins TRBV19 to TRBJ2-3; D is possibly TRBD1 (6 bases). The germline V and J ends were trimmed by 1 base and 2 bases, with 10 bases remaining between them. The CDR3 contains 15 residues. Germline V lookup: CDR1 LNHDA, CDR2 SQIVND (reference sequence). This CDR3 reads CASSIAQGHTDTQYF. In DNA, the CDR3 is TGTGCCAGTAGTATAGCGCAGGGGCACACAGATACGCAGTATTTT.

CDR3 in DNA: TGTGCCAGTAGTCCCGACAGGGGCCAAGCCTACGAGCAGTACTTC. Its protein product is CASSPDRGQAYEQYF. The chain recombines TRBV19 with TRBJ2-5; 8 nucleotides line up with TRBD1. The J call is uncertain, as TRBJ2-7 better fits the DNA end. The CDR3 totals 15 residues. In germline, CDR1 is LNHDA, CDR2 SQIVND (reference sequence).

The V call is TRBV7-9, the J call TRBJ1-2, with D perhaps matching TRBD1 (5 bases). Germline V gives CDR1 SEHNR, CDR2 FQNEAQ (reference sequence). With 0 bases removed from V and 5 bases from J, the gap between germline ends came to 10 bases. The CDR3 has 14 residues. The CDR3 region is CASSLAGGFYGYTF. For the CDR3, the DNA is TGTGCCAGCAGCTTAGCGGGGGGGTTTTATGGCTACACCTTC.

This chain uses TRBV19 with TRBJ1-2, with 7 bases aligning to TRBD1. Germline-derived CDR1 and CDR2 are LNHDA and SQIVND (reference sequence). CDR3 size: 13 residues. J lost 8 bases, V lost 7 bases, and 10 bases had no gene match. The CDR3, as DNA: TGTGCCAGTAACGACAGGGCATCGGGAGGCTACACCTTC. It is translated as CASNDRASGGYTF. The full variable domain, rest sourced from reference TRBV19 and TRBJ1-2, is DGGITQSPKYLFRKEGQNVTLSCEQNLNHDAMYWYRQDPGQGLRLIYYSQIVNDFQKGDIAEGYSVSREKKESFPLTVTSAQKNPTAFYLCASNDRASGGYTFGSGTRLTVV.

CDR3 residues: CASSQAPIQGAGYTF. Written as DNA, the CDR3 is TGCGCCAGCAGCCAAGCCCCCATCCAGGGGGCTGGCTACACCTTC. The chain employs TRBV4-1 and TRBJ1-2, with 8 bases that match TRBD1. In germline, CDR1 is MGHRA, CDR2 YSYEKL. CDR3 length: 15 residues. V shed 1 base and J 7 bases; nucleotides not matched to a gene: 8.

CDR3 DNA sequence: TGTGCCAGCAGTAACGATCGCCGGGACAGGGTCTATGGCTACACCTTC. Translation gives CASSNDRRDRVYGYTF. This sequence joins TRBV28 and TRBJ1-2; the match to TRBD1 covers 9 bases. Germline lookup yields CDR1 MDHEN and CDR2 SYDVKM. CDR3 size: 16 residues. V was pared by 5 bases and J by 4 bases, with 11 bases of the junction left unmatched.

The genes are TRBV11-2 and TRBJ2-3, with a tentative D call TRBD2 (5 bases). Between the trimmed V and J ends, which lost 0 bases and 6 bases, there was a span of 19 bases. The CDR3 has 17 amino acids. Germline values: CDR1 SGHAT, CDR2 FQNNGV. CDR3 nucleotide sequence: TGTGCCAGCAGCTTAGAGTGGGCTACTAGGCCCCACGATACGCAGTATTTT. This gives the protein CASSLEWATRPHDTQYF.

This clone has a single count. The chain has TRBV11-3 and TRBJ1-1, with 7 positions matching TRBD1. The CDR3 sequence is 15 residues long. Trimming removed 2 bases from V and 5 bases from J; junction bases left unmatched: 8. The V gene's germline CDR1 is SGHNT and CDR2 YENEEA. The CDR3 nucleotides are TGTGCCAGCAGCTTATTGGAGGGGGCGAGGACTGAAGCTTTCTTT. Translation gives CASSLLEGARTEAFF.

This clone showed up just a few times. The rearrangement links TRBV29-1 to TRBJ1-5; no clear D gene. The germline gives CDR1 SQVTM, CDR2 ANQGSEA. The CDR3 has 13 amino acids. V was pared by 5 bases and J by 3 bases, with 11 bases between. Here the CDR3 DNA reads TGCAGCGTTCCCCCCGGTAACAATCAGCCCCAGCATTTT. Translation gives CSVPPGNNQPQHF.

The chain uses TRBV5-5 and TRBJ1-4; no clear D. The V and J ends lost 4 bases and 8 bases respectively, with 18 bases between them. This CDR3 contains 15 residues. Germline lookup yields CDR1 SGHKS and CDR2 YYEKEE (reference sequence). The CDR3 nucleotides read TGTGCCAGCAGCACATGGGAAGGGAGTCAAGAAAAACTGTTTTTT. This encodes CASSTWEGSQEKLFF.

This chain links TRBV11-3 with TRBJ1-2, with D possibly being TRBD1 (5 bases). The CDR3 contains 15 residues. Trimming took off 3 bases at V and 0 bases at J, with 11 bases between the two ends. Germline V CDR1 and CDR2: SGHNT, YENEEA. The CDR3 protein is CASSFSGTANYGYTF. The CDR3 coding sequence is TGTGCCAGCAGCTTTAGCGGGACGGCTAACTATGGCTACACCTTC. Drawing the rest from reference TRBV11-3 and TRBJ1-2, the complete variable domain is EAGVVQSPRYKIIEKKQPVAFWCNPISGHNTLYWYLQNLGQGPELLIRYENEEAVDDSQLPKDRFSAERLKGVDSTLKIQPAELGDSAVYLCASSFSGTANYGYTFGSGTRLTVV.

This rearrangement joins TRBV29-1 to TRBJ2-6; tentative D call: TRBD2 (5 bases). The germline V gene has CDR1 SQVTM and CDR2 ANQGSEA. The CDR3 is 13 amino acids. CDR3 coding DNA: TGCCCCCGAGGGAGCTCTGGGGCCAACGTCCTGACTTTC. Translation gives CPRGSSGANVLTF.

The chain links TRBV27 to TRBJ2-7, with TRBD1 matching 10 bases. Losses at the gene ends were 8 bases for V and 4 bases for J; bases not matched to a gene: 5. This CDR3 is built from 13 residues. The germline V gene has CDR1 MNHEY and CDR2 SMNVEV (reference sequence). CDR3 sequence: CASGRQGAYEQYF. The CDR3, as DNA: TGTGCCAGCGGACGACAGGGGGCTTACGAGCAGTACTTC.

The chain employs TRBV7-2 and TRBJ1-2; D remains ambiguous. The V and J ends lost 4 bases and 0 bases respectively, with 15 bases between them. This CDR3 comprises 16 residues. Germline V CDR1 and CDR2: SGHTA, FQGNSA. The CDR3 region has the DNA TGTGCCAGCAGCTCAGAGGGATTACACCCTAACTATGGCTACACCTTC. It specifies CASSSEGLHPNYGYTF.

The chain couples TRBV19 to TRBJ2-5; D remains unclear. Between the trimmed V and J ends, which lost 4 bases and 5 bases, there was a span of 11 bases. The germline V gene encodes CDR1 LNHDA and CDR2 SQIVND (reference sequence). The CDR3 extends over 13 amino acids. CDR3 sequence reads: CASSRVLRETQYF. In DNA form, the CDR3 reads TGTGCCAGTAGTAGGGTTTTGAGGGAGACCCAGTACTTC.

The rearrangement links TRBV6-1 to TRBJ1-5; no reliable D call. Per the germline V gene, CDR1 is MNHNS and CDR2 is SASEGT. The CDR3 runs to 15 residues. V shed 2 bases and J shed 2 bases, with 10 bases lying between them. For the CDR3, the DNA is TGTGCCAGCAGTGAAATGAGCGTTGGCAATCAGCCCCAGCATTTT. Its translation is CASSEMSVGNQPQHF.

This clone turned up a few times. This sequence joins TRBV5-6 and TRBJ1-1, with a possible D match to TRBD1 (6 bases). The CDR3 covers 16 residues. Germline assignment: CDR1 SGHDT and CDR2 YYEEEE. Trimming pared 2 bases from V and 5 bases from J, leaving 19 bases between. The CDR3 DNA is TGTGCCAGCAGCTTACCGGGACACCCAATGGGGACTGAAGCTTTCTTT. Translated: CASSLPGHPMGTEAFF.

V gene TRBV10-3 combines with J gene TRBJ2-7; TRBD2 might be the D (6 bases). The V and J ends lost 9 bases and 1 base respectively, with 19 bases between them. This CDR3 is 15 amino acids long. Germline assignment: CDR1 ENHRY and CDR2 SYGVKD. CDR3 nucleotide sequence: TGTGCCATTTGGGGCGGGGCTGGTGGGTCCTACGAGCAGTACTTC. Amino acids: CAIWGGAGGSYEQYF.

This rearrangement joins TRBV6-5 to TRBJ1-1; D not resolved. Germline V gene lookup returns CDR1 MNHEY and CDR2 SVGAGI. This CDR3 spans 11 amino acids. Trimming took off 8 bases at V and 1 base at J, with 5 bases between the two ends. The CDR3 sequence is CASARNTEAFF. CDR3 bases: TGTGCCAGCGCGCGGAACACTGAAGCTTTCTTT.

The chain recombines TRBV6-5 with TRBJ2-1, with a tentative D call TRBD2 (6 bases). CDR1 MNHEY and CDR2 SVGAGI come from the germline V gene. The CDR3 covers 16 residues. Trimming shortened V by 2 bases and J by 0 bases, and 11 bases separated the two germline ends. CDR3 nucleotides: TGTGCCAGCAGTTACGATAGCGGTAGCTCCTACAATGAGCAGTTCTTC. This gives the protein CASSYDSGSSYNEQFF.